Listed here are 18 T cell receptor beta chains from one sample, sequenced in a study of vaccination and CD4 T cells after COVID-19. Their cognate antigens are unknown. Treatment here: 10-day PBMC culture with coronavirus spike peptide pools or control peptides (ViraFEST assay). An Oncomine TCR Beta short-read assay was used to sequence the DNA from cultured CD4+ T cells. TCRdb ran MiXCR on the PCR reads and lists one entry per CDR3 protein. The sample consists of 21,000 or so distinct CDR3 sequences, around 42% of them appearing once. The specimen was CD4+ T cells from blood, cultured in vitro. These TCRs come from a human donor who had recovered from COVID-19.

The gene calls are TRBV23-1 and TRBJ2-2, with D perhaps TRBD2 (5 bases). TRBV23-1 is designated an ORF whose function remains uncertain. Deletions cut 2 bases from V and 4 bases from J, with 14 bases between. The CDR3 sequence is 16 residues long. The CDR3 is CASSQVTGLVTGELFF. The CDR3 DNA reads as TGCGCCAGCAGTCAAGTTACCGGACTGGTCACCGGGGAGCTGTTTTTT.

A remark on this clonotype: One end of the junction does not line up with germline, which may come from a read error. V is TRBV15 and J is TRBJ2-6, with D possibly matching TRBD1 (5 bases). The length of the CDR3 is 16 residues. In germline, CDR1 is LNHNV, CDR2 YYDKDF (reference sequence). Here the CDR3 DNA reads TGTGCCACCAGCACCAGACCTATGGCTGGGGCCAACGCCCTGACTTTC. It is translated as CATSTRPMAGANALTF.

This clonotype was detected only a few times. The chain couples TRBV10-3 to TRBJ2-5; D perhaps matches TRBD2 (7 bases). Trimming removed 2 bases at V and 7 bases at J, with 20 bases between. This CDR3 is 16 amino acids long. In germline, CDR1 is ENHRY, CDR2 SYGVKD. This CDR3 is CAISEEAGALGGTQYF. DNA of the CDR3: TGTGCCATCAGTGAGGAGGCGGGGGCCCTCGGGGGGACCCAGTACTTC.

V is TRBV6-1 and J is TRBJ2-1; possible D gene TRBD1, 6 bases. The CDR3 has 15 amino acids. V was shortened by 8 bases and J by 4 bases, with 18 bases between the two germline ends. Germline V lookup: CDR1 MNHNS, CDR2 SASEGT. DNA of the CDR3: TGTGCCAGCGGGGTGGTGGGGGCAATATACAATGAGCAGTTCTTC. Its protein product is CASGVVGAIYNEQFF.

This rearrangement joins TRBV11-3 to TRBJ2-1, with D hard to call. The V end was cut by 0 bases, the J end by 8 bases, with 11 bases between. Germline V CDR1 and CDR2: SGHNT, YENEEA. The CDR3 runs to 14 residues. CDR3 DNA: TGTGCCAGCAGCTTAGAAGTACGGGTGTATGAGCAGTTCTTC. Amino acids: CASSLEVRVYEQFF.

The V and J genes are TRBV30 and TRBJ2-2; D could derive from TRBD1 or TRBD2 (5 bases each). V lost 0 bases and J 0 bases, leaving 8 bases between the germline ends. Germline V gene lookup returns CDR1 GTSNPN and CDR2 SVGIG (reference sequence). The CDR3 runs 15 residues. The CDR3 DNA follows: TGTGCCTGGAGTGTGGGACGGTCGAACACCGGGGAGCTGTTTTTT. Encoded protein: CAWSVGRSNTGELFF.

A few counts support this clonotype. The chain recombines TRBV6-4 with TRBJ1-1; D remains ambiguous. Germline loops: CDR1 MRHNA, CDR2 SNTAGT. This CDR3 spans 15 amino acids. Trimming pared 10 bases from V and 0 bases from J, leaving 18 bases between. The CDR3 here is CATFSPAGMNTEAFF. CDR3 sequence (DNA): TGTGCCACCTTTTCTCCTGCAGGAATGAACACTGAAGCTTTCTTT.

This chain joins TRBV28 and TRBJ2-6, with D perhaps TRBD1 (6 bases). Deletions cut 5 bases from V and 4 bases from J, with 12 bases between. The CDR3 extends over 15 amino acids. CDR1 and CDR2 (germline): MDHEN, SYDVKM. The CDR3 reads CASSKQGSGANVLTF. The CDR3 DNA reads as TGTGCCAGCAGTAAACAGGGTTCGGGGGCCAACGTCCTGACTTTC.

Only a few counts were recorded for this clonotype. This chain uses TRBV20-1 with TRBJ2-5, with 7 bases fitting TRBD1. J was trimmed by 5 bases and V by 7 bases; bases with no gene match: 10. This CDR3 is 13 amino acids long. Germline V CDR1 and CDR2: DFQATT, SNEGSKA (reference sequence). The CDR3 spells CSVSRQGRETQYF. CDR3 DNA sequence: TGCAGTGTCTCTCGACAGGGCCGGGAGACCCAGTACTTC.

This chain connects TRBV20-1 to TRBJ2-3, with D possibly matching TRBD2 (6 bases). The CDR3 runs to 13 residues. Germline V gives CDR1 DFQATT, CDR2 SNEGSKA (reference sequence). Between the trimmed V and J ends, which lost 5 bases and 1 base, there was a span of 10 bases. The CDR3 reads CSALPSGTDTQYF. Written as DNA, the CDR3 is TGCAGTGCTCTGCCTAGCGGCACAGATACGCAGTATTTT.

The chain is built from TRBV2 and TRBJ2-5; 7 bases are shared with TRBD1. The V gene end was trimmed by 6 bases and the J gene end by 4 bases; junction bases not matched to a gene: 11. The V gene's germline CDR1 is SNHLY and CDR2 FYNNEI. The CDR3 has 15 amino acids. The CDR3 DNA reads TGTGCCAGCAGCTCACCCGGGACAGCCCTAGAGACCCAGTACTTC. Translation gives CASSSPGTALETQYF.

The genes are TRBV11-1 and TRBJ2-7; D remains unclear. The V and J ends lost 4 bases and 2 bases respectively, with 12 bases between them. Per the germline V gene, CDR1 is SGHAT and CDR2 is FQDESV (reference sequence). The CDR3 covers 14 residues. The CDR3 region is CASSSGRSPYEQYF. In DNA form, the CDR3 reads TGTGCCAGCAGCTCCGGTCGAAGTCCCTACGAGCAGTACTTC.

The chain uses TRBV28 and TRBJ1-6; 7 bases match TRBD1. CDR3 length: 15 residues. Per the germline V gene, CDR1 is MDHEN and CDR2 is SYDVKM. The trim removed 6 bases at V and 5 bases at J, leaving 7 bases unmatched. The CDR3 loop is CASRPTGQNNSPLHF. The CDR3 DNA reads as TGTGCCAGCAGACCCACGGGACAGAATAATTCACCCCTCCACTTT.

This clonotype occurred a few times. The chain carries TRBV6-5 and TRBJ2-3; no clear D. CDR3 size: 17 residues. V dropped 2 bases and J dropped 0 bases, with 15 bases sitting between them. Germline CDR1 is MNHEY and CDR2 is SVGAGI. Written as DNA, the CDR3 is TGTGCCAGCAGTTACGGTTTCTTCTCATCTAGCACAGATACGCAGTATTTT. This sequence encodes CASSYGFFSSSTDTQYF.

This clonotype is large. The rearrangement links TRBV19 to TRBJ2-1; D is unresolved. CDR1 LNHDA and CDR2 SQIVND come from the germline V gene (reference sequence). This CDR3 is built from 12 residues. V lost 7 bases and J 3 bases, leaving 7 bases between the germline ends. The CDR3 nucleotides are TGTGCCAGTATATCCTTCTACAATGAGCAGTTCTTC. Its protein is CASISFYNEQFF.

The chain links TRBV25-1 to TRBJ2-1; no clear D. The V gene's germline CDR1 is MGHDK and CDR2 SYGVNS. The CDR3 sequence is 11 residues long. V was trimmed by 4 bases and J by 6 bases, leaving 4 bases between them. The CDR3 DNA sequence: TGTGCCAGCAGTGCCGGCAATGAGCAGTTCTTC. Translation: CASSAGNEQFF.

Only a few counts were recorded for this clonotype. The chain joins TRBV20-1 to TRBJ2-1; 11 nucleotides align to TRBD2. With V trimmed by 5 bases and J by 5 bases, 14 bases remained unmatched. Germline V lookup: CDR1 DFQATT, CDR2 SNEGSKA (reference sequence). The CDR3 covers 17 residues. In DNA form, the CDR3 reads TGCAGTGCTGGTTCTAGCGGGAGGACCTTTCCACACAATGAGCAGTTCTTC. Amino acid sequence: CSAGSSGRTFPHNEQFF.

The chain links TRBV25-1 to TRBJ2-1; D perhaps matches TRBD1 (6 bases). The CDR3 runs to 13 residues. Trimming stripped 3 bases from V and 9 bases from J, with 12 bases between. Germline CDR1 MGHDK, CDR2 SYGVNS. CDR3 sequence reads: CASSDSLGGEQFF. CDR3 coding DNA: TGTGCCAGCAGTGACTCATTAGGGGGTGAGCAGTTCTTC.